Included here is one T cell receptor beta chain sequence, with context. This clonotype occurred a few times. Its binding antigen is unknown. Qualities for individual bases were not recorded, and no much larger clone is one base off. This sample stems from a study of read filtering for tumor transcriptome and immune sequencing (dated by TCRdb to 2019 to 2021). About the study as a whole: The cohort was composed of 16 to 20 male and some 13 female patients, with a mean age of roughly 70 years and an age range of about 40 to 90. Under revised international staging, eight or nine patients fell into R-ISS I, 16 into R-ISS II and 7 into R-ISS III. After DNase treatment, whole-transcriptome libraries were prepared using the TruSeq RNA Access Library Prep Kit. Per sample, about 3.5 to 11 million TCR-region mapped reads were obtained with IR-seq, compared with only about 80 to 1273 with RNA-seq. The study compared TCR repertoires from targeted immune repertoire sequencing and bulk whole-transcriptome sequencing run on the same bone marrow samples. As a main aim, a read-filtering strategy for immune repertoire data was addressed, with the specific question being whether clonotypes supported by a single read should be removed. Overall study results and their limits: Clonotypes were captured by IR-seq at much higher depth and more reliably than by RNA-seq, and smaller IR-seq throughput was sufficient for identification of most shared clonotypes. When single-read clonotypes were removed, the proportions of shared clonotypes in IR-seq and RNA-seq correlated more strongly. In IR-seq, single-read clonotypes were about four fifths of clonotypes but approximately 4% of total reads; in RNA-seq they were 74.6% of clonotypes and 35% to 55% of reads. The sorted CD138-negative fraction was not purified T cells but a mixed bone marrow immune population.

Every patient had bone marrow sampled at the time of active disease. Bone marrow mononuclear cells were isolated by Ficoll-Hypaque density gradient centrifugation. Myeloma plasma cells were removed and CD138-negative cells were obtained by negative selection following labeling with CD138 magnetic microbeads on a MACS separator. Flow cytometry on an Attune NxT with CD138 antibodies was used to check the purity of the isolated cells. TRIzol reagent was used to extract total RNA, and a NanoDrop spectrophotometer was used to quantify the extracted RNA. Paired RNA-seq and IR-seq were performed on each patient's CD138-negative bone marrow sample. From the cysteine up to the phenylalanine, the CDR3 has a length of 17 residues. Only the CDR3 portion is preserved as DNA: 51 bases, with reading frame beginning at the first base. V trim: 0 bases; J trim: 2 bases; unmatched bases: 3. The germline V gene provides CDR1 MNHEY and CDR2 SVGAGI.

TCR libraries were constructed from 400 to 500 ng RNA using the Immunoverse kit, and molecular barcoded adaptors covering alpha/delta and beta/gamma chains were employed. TCR library preparation was performed with the same RNA that was used for transcriptome sequencing. Sequencing of TCR libraries was carried out on an Illumina HiSeq 4000 with 2 x 150 cycles. Processing in the source paper ran as follows. TCR reads were aligned to human V, D, J and C references and assembled into CDR3 clonotypes with MiXCR, including quality filtering and error correction. Clonotype counts and gene usage diversity were analyzed with the tcR package in R. Raw mapping reads were checked after the RNA-seq reads had been mapped by STAR aligner version 2.5.3a onto the human GRCh37 genome. To test how sequencing depth affected the clonotypes detected, IR-seq fastq files were randomly downsampled with Seqtk 1.3. TCRdb took the public reads, trimmed them with fastp at Q25, ran MiXCR for clone calling and kept in-frame beta chains. Rows matching on CDR3 protein sequence are summarized as one entry with the most common DNA and genes. The V and J calls follow TCRdb's processing rather than the paper's. Across this sample there are 20,000 or so distinct CDR3 sequences, with 20% to 25% seen only once. The top ten clonotypes cover around 52% of the sample.

The sequencing sample was made of a population of CD138-negative cells sorted from bone marrow. Taken with the paper, the label for cell subset or site translates to: bone marrow mononuclear cells depleted of CD138+ plasma/myeloma cells by negative magnetic selection. The rearrangement combines TRBV6-5 with TRBJ2-7; TRBD2 aligns with 14 central bases. The sequence was collected from a donor at least 40 years old with multiple myeloma. This receptor has the CDR3 CASSYSGLAGDAYEQYF. The DNA sequence is TGTGCCAGCAGTTACTCGGGACTAGCGGGGGACGCCTACGAGCAGTACTTC.